This T cell receptor (beta chain) is drawn from a study of T cell repertoires in cytomegalovirus infection (dated by TCRdb to between 2019 and 2020). Regarding the study in general: Recently identified HLA-C-restricted CMV epitopes, whose presentation resists viral immunomodulation, were targeted by peptide stimulations together with well-studied HLA-B-restricted epitopes. Donor HLA type was relevant to the analysis, as public TCR beta signatures indicated carriage of CMV infection together with the matching HLA type. Beyond this particular receptor, the publication reports: The ex vivo response was dominated by HLA-C-restricted CMV-specific TCR beta clonotypes, which also provided the single most frequent clonotype in two of eight donors. In both this cohort and an independent cohort of over 350 donors, the cumulative frequency of public TCR beta family members distinguished carriers of CMV infection plus the relevant HLA type.

Sequencing used an Illumina HiSeq 1500. TCRdb itself trimmed the public reads at Q25 with fastp, ran MiXCR and retained productive beta chains. Duplicate CDR3 protein sequences are folded into a single record with the most common DNA and genes. In this sample the table shows some 940,000 distinct CDR3 sequences, around 30% of which occur a single time. The top ten clones comprise over 13% of the sample. This clonotype was counted ten times or more. Its specific antigen is unknown. The sample holds no much larger clone one base away, and base qualities are not on file. The sample's treatment or condition, from its label and the paper: in vitro stimulation with specific CMV peptide epitopes to enrich CMV-specific T cells. The sequence came from a human donor in good health (CMV status not recorded). Some clones in this sample may be carry-over from other donors' samples. Sequences were derived from cultured CD8+ T cells from PBMCs, sampled from culture after CMV antigen stimulation.

DNA sequence: TGTGCCAGCAGCTTAGATCCAGGGCTCGCCTCCGAGCAGTACTTC. This codes for CASSLDPGLASEQYF. The V and J segments used are TRBV7-9 and TRBJ2-7, and the D gene may be TRBD1, 5 bases matching. The CDR3 sequence holds 15 residues, the cysteine and phenylalanine included. The CDR3 DNA has 45 bases and is translated from base 1. Between the V and J ends, shortened by 1 base and 6 bases respectively, the junction contains 16 bases. Reading the germline V gene (reference sequence) gives CDR1 SEHNR and CDR2 FQNEAQ.